In terms of frequency, the clone carrying this T cell receptor (beta chain) is medium-sized. Some 38,000 genome equivalents of blood DNA were amplified for TRB. Per germline, CDR1 GTSNPN and CDR2 SVGIG (reference sequence). The CDR3 covers 14 residues. This record comes from a study of T cell clusters in autoimmune cytopenias. One tube held mixed TRB-A and TRB-B primer pools for touch-down PCR. Reanalyzing the multiplex PCR reads, TCRdb keeps one entry per CDR3 protein, without DNA. The sample data list roughly 5,000 distinct CDR3 sequences. Material: peripheral blood. This clonotype originated in a human donor with an autoimmune cytopenia or autoimmune hepatitis (not recorded which). The chain uses TRBV30 and TRBJ2-5; the D call of TRBD1 rests on TCRdb alone, since no DNA is present to check it. The CDR3 loop reads CAWIPRDRQETQYF.